This TCR beta chain was recorded in a study of blood T cells in healthy people across ages. Remarks on this clonotype: Its antigen is still unknown.

Study-level results: Compared with aged donors, long-lived donors showed fewer expanded clones, suggesting selection.

Germline V CDR1 and CDR2: SGHTA, FQGNSA. The V segment lost 4 bases and the J segment 4 bases; nucleotides outside the gene matches: 8. The CDR3 contains 16 residues. Alongside a J-beta primer mix, a sample-barcoded 5' primer served in a second PCR lasting about 7 to 11 cycles. TCRdb ran MiXCR on the 5' RACE reads and lists one entry per CDR3 protein. The sample gives 1.5 million to 2 million distinct CDR3 sequences, around 50% of which show up once; 2.1% is in the top ten. Sequenced material: blood. The chain is built from TRBV7-2 and TRBJ2-1, with 9 bases fitting TRBD1. This sequence originates from a woman aged 40 to 50 in good health. This CDR3 reads CASSYKGQGYYNEQFF. The CDR3 DNA reads TGTGCCAGCAGCTACAAGGGACAGGGATATTACAATGAGCAGTTCTTC. The whole variable domain, remainder taken from reference TRBV7-2 and TRBJ2-1, is GAGVSQSPSNKVTEKGKDVELRCDPISGHTALYWYRQSLGQGLEFLIYFQGNSAPDKSGLPSDRFSAERTGGSVSTLTIQRTQQEDSAVYLCASSYKGQGYYNEQFFGPGTRLTVL.